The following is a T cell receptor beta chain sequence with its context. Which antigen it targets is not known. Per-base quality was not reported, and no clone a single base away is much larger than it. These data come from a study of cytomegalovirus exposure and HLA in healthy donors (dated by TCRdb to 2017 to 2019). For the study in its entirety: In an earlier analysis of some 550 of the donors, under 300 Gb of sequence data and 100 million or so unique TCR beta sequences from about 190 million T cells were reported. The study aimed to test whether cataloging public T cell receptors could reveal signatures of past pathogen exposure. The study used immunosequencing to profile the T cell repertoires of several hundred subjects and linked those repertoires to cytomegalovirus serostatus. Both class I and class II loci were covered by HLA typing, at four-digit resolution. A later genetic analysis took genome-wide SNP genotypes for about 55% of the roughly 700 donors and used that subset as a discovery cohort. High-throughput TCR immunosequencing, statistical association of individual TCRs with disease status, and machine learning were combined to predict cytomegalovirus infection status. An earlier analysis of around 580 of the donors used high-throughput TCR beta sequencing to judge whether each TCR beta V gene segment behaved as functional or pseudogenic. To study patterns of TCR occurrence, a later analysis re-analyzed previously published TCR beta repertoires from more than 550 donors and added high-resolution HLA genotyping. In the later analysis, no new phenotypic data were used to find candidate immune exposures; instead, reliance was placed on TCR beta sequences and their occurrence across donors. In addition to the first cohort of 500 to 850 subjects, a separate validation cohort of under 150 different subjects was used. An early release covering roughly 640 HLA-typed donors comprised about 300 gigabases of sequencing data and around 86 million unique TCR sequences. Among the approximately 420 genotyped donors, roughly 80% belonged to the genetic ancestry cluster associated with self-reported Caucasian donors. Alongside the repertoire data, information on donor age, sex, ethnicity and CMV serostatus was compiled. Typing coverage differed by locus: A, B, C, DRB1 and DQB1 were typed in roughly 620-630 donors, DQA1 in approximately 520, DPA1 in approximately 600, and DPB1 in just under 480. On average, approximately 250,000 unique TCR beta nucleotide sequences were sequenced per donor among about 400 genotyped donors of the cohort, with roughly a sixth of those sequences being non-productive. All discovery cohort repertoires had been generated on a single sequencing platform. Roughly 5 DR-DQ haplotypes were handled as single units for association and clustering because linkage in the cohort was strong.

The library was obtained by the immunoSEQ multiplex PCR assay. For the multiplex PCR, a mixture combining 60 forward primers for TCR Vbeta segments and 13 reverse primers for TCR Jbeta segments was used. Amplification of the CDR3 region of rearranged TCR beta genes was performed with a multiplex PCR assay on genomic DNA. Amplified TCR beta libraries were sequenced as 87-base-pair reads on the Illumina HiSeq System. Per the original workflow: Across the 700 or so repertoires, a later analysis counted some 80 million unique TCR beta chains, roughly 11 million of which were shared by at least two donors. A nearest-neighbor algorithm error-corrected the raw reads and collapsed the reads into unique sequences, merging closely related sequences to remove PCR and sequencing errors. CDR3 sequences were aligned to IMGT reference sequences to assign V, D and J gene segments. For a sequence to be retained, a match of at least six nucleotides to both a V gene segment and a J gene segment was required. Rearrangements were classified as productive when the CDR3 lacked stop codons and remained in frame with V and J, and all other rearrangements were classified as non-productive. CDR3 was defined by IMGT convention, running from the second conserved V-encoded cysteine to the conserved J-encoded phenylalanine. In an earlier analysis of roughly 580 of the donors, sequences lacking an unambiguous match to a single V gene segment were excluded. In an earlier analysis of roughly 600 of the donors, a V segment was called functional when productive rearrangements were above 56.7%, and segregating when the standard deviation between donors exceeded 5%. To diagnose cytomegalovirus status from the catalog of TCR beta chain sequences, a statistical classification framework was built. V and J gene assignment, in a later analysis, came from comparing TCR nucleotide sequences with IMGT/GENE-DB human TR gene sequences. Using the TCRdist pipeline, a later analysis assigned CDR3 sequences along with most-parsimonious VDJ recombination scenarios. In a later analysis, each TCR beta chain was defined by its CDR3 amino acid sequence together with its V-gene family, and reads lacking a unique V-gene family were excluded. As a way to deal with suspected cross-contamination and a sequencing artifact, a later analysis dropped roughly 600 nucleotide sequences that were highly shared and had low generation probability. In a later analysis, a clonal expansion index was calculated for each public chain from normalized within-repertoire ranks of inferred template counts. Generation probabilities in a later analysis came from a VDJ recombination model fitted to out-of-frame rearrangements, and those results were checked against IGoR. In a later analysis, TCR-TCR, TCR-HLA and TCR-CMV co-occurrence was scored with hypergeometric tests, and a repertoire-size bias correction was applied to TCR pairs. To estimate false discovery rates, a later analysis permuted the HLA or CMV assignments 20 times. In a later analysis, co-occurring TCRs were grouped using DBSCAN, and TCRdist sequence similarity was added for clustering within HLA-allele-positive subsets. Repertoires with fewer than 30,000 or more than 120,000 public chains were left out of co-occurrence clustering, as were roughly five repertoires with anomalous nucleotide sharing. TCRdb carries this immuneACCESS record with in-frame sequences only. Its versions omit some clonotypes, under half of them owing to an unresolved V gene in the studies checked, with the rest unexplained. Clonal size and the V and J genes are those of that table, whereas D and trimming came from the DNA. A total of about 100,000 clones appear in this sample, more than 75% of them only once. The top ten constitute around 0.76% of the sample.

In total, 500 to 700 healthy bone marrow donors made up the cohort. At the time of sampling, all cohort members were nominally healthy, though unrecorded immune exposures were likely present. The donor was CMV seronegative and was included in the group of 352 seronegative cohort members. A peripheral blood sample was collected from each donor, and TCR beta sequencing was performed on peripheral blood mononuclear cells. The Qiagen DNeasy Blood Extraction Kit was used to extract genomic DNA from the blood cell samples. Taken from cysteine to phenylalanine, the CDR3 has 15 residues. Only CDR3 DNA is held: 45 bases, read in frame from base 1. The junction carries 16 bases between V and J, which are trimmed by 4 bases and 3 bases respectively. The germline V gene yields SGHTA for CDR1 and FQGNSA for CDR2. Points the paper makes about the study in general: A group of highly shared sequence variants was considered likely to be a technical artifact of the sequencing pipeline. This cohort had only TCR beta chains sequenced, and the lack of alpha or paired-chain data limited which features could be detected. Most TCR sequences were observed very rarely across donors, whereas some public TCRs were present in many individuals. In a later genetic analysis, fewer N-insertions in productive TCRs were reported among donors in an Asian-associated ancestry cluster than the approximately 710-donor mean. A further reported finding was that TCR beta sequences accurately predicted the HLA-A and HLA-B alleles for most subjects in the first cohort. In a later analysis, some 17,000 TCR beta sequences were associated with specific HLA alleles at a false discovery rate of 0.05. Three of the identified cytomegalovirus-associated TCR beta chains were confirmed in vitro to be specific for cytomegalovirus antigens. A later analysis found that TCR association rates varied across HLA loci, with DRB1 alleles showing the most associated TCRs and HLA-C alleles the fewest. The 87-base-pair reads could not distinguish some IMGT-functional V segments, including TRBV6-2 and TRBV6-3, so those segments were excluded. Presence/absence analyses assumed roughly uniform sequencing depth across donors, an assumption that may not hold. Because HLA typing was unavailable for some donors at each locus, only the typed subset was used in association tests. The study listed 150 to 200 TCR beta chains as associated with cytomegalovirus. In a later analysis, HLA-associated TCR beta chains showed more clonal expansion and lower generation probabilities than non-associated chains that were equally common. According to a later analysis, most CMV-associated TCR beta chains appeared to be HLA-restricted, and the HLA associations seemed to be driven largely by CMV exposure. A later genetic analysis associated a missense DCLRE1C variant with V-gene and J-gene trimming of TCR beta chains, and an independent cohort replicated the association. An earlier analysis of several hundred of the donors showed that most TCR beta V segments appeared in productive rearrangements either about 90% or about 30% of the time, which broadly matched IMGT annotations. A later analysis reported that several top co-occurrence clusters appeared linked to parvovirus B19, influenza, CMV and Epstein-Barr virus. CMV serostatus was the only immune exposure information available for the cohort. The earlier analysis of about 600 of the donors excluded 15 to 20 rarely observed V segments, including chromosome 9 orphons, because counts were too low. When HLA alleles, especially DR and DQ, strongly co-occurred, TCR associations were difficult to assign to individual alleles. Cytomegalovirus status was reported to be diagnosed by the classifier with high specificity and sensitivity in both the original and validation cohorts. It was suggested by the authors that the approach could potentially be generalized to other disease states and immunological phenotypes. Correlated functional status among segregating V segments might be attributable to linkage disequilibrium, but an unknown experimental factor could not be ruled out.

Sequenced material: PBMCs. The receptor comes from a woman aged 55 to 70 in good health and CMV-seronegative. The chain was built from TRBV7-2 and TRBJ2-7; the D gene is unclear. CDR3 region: CASSSSGPAVYEQYF. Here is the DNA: TGTGCCAGCAGCTCCTCAGGCCCAGCCGTCTACGAGCAGTACTTC.